The next 5 T cell receptor beta chains were all read from a single sample in a study of blood T cells in healthy people across ages. The authors ran a second PCR of roughly 6 to 11 cycles using a sample-barcoded 5' primer and a J-beta primer mix. Via MiXCR, TCRdb re-called the 5' RACE reads, giving one row per CDR3 protein. There are approximately 1,000,000 distinct CDR3 sequences in the sample; under 55% occur only once, and under 20% lies in the top ten. Sequenced material: blood. These receptors came from a woman aged 60-75 years in good health.

The chain carries TRBV4-1 and TRBJ2-5, with D possibly being TRBD1 or TRBD2 (5 bases each). The CDR3 consists of 12 residues. Per the germline V gene, CDR1 is MGHRA and CDR2 is YSYEKL. V was trimmed by 8 bases and J by 1 base, leaving 8 bases between them. The CDR3 loop reads CASGDVQETQYF. Written as DNA, the CDR3 is TGCGCCAGCGGGGACGTCCAAGAGACCCAGTACTTC.

This clonotype has a handful of counts. The chain uses TRBV25-1 and TRBJ2-7; TRBD2 agrees at 9 bases. V dropped 1 base and J dropped 2; count of bases not matched to a gene: 6. CDR3 length: 16 amino acids. Per germline, CDR1 MGHDK and CDR2 SYGVNS. CDR3 loop: CASSELGGGRAYEQYF. The DNA of the CDR3 is TGTGCCAGCAGTGAATTGGGGGGCGGGAGGGCCTACGAGCAGTACTTC.

This chain connects TRBV5-1 to TRBJ2-1, with 9 bases that match TRBD2. V was clipped by 3 bases and J by 2 bases; unmatched bases: 3. The germline V gene encodes CDR1 SGHRS and CDR2 YFSETQ. The CDR3 spans 15 residues. The CDR3: CASSSGTSPYNEQFF. For the CDR3, the DNA is TGCGCCAGCAGCTCAGGGACTAGCCCCTACAATGAGCAGTTCTTC.

This chain joins TRBV20-1 and TRBJ1-2, with a weak D call TRBD1 (5 bases). The length of the CDR3 is 14 residues. Germline CDR1 DFQATT, CDR2 SNEGSKA (reference sequence). V shed 0 bases and J shed 5 bases, with 13 bases lying between them. The DNA of the CDR3 is TGCAGTGCTAGAGAATCGGGGGGATTGTATGGCTACACCTTC. Translated: CSARESGGLYGYTF.

V gene TRBV24-1 combines with J gene TRBJ2-3; TRBD2 matches at 10 bases. The J segment lost 0 bases and the V segment lost 9 bases, leaving 8 bases of the junction unmatched. The germline V gene encodes CDR1 KGHDR and CDR2 SFDVKD. The CDR3 is made up of 16 amino acids. CDR3 loop: CATAGTSETSTDTQYF. The DNA for the CDR3 is TGTGCCACCGCGGGGACTAGCGAAACTAGCACAGATACGCAGTATTTT.